This TCR beta chain derives from a study of molecular identifiers for immune sequencing clone quantification. Regarding the study as a whole: For effector cells, clones above 20 RNA copies held over 99% of molecules; for naive cells, under 1%. Jurkat TCR RNA spiked in from one cell reportedly remained identifiable amid roughly 910,000 naive cells.

Naive CD8 libraries were made from about 19,000 to 1,100,000 sorted cells, and they used 10%, 30% or 50% RNA. Based on a CD8+CD4-CCR7+CD45RA+ profile, naive CD8 T cells were sorted. From the PCR reads, TCRdb called clonotypes with MiXCR, one entry per CDR3 protein. In the table there are hundreds of thousands of distinct CDR3 sequences, less than 30% of which are singletons. This clonotype was counted between two and nine times. Its antigen is still unknown. Trimming removed 8 bases from V and 0 bases from J, with 15 bases in between. The CDR3 has 15 amino acids. The chain couples TRBV5-3 to TRBJ2-1; D tentatively fits TRBD1 or TRBD2 (6 bases each). TRBV5-3 is designated an ORF whose function remains uncertain. The origin of this receptor is a human donor in good health. Some libraries in this study had Jurkat cell RNA spiked in. Material: naive CD8+ T cells from blood, with Jurkat cell RNA spiked in. Subset defined: FACS-sorted CD8+CD4-CCR7+CD45RA+ naive T cells. CDR3 bases: TGTGCCAGCACCGGATCGGGGGCCTCCTACAATGAGCAGTTCTTC. Its protein product is CASTGSGASYNEQFF.